The following is a TCR beta chain sequence with its context. This record comes from a study of control samples from healthy donors and cancer patients. The CDR3 extends over 13 amino acids. Trimming took 7 bases from V and 0 from J, leaving 7 bases between them. TCRdb's copy holds only in-frame clones and misses some; the assay was immunoSEQ multiplex PCR. There are 65,000 to 80,000 clones in the sample; over 85% occur only once, and 1.9% lies in the top ten. The chain carries TRBV12-3 or TRBV12-4 and TRBJ2-1; D ambiguous. This clonotype was sampled from a woman aged 55-75 years with head and neck cancer. Sequenced material: PBMCs. In DNA form, the CDR3 reads TGTGCCAGCAAAGGGTACTCCTACAATGAGCAGTTCTTC. The encoded protein is CASKGYSYNEQFF.